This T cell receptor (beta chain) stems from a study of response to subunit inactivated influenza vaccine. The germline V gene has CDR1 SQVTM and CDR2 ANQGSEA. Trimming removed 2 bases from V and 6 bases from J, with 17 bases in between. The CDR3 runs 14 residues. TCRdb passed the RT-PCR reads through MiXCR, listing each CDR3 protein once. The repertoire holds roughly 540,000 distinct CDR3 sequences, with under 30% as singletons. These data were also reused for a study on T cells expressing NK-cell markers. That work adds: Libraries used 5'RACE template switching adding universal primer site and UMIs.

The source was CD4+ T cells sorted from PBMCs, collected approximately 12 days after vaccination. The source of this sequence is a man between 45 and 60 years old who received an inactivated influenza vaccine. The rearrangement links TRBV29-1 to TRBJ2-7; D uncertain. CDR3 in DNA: TGCAGCGTTGAAACGGTATACGTCGGCTCCGAGCAGTACTTC. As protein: CSVETVYVGSEQYF.